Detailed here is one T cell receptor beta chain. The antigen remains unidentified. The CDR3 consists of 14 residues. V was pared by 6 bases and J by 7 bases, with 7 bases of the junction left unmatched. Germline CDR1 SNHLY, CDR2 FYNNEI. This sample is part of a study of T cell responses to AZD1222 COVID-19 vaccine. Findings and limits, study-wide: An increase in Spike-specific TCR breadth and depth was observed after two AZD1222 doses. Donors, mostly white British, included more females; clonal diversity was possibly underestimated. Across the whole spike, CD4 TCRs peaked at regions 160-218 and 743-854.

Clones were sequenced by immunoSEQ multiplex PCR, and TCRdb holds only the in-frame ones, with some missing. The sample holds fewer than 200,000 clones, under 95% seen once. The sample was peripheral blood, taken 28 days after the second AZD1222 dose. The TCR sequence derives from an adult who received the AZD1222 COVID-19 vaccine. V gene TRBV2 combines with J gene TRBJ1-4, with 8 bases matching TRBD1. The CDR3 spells CASRRQGTSEKLFF. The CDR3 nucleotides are TGTGCCAGCAGGAGACAGGGGACAAGTGAAAAACTGTTTTTT.